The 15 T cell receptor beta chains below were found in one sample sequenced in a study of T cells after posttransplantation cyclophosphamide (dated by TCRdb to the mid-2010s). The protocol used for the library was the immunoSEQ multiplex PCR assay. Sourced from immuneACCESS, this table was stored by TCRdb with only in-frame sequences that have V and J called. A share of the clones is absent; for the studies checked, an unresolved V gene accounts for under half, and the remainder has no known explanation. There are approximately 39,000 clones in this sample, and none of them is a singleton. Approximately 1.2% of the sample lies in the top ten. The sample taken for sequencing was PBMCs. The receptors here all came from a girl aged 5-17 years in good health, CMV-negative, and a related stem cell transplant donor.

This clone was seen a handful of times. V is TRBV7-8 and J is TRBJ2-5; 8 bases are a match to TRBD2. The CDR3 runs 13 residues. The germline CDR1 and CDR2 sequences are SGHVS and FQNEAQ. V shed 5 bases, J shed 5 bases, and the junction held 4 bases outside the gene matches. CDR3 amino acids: CASSNSGVETQYF. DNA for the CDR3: TGTGCCAGCAGCAATAGCGGGGTTGAGACCCAGTACTTC.

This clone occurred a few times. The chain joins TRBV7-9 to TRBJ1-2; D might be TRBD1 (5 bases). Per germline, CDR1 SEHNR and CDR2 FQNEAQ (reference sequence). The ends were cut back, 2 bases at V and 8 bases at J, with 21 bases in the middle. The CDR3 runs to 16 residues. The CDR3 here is CASSLRVTEPNAGYTF. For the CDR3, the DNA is TGTGCCAGCAGCTTACGAGTGACAGAACCCAATGCGGGCTACACCTTC.

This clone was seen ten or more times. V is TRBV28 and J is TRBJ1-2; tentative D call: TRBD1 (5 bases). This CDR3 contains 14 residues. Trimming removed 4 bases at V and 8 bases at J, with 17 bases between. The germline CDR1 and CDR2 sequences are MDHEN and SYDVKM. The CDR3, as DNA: TGTGCCAGCAGTTCACCAGGGCGCGTAACGGGCTACACCTTC. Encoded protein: CASSSPGRVTGYTF.

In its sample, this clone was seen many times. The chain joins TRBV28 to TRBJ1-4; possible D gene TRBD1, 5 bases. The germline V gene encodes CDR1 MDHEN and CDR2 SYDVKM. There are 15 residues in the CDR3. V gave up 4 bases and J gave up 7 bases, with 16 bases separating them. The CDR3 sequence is CASSSLGAVGEKLFF. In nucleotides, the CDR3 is TGTGCCAGCAGTTCCCTAGGGGCGGTCGGTGAAAAACTGTTTTTT.

For the CDR3, the DNA is TGTGCCAGCAGCACCCTCGGAGCGGCACGAGAGACCCAGTACTTC. It yields the protein CASSTLGAARETQYF. V and J are TRBV9 and TRBJ2-5, with a tentative D call TRBD2 (5 bases). The CDR3 totals 15 residues. V gave up 4 bases and J gave up 4 bases, with 17 bases separating them. The germline CDR1 and CDR2 sequences are SGDLS and YYNGEE.

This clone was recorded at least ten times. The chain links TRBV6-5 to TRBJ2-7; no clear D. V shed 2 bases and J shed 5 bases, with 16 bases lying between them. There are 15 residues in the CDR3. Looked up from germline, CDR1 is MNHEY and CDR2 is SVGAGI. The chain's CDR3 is CASSYHGADANEQYF. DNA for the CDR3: TGTGCCAGCAGTTACCACGGCGCGGATGCCAACGAGCAGTACTTC.

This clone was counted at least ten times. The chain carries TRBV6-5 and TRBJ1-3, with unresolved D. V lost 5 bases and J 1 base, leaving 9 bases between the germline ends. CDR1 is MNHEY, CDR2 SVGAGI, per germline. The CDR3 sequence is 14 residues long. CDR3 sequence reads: CASSISVSGNTIYF. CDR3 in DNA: TGTGCCAGCAGTATCAGTGTGTCTGGAAACACCATATATTTT.

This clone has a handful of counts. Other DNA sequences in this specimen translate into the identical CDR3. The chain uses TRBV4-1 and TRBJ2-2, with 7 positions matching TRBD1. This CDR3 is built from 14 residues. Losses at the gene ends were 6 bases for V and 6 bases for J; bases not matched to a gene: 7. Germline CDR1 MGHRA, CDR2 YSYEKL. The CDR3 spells CASSPRTGAGELFF. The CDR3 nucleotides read TGCGCCAGCAGTCCCCGGACAGGTGCCGGGGAGCTGTTTTTT.

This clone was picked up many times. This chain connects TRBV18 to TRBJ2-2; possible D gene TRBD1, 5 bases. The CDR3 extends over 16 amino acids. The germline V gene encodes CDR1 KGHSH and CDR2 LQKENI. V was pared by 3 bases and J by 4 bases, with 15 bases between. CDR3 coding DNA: TGTGCCAGCTCACCGATCGAGACAGATATCACCGGGGAGCTGTTTTTT. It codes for CASSPIETDITGELFF.

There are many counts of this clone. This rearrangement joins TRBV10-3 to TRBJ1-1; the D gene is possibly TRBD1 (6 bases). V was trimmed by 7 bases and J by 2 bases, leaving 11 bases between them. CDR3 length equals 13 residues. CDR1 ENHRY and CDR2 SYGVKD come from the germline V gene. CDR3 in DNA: TGTGCCATCACCAAACAGGGAAACACTGAAGCTTTCTTT. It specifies CAITKQGNTEAFF.

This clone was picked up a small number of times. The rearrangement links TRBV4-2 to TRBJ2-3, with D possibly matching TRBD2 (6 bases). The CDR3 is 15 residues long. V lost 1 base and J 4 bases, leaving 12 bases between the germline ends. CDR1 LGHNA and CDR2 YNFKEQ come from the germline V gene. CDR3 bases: TGTGCCAGCAGCCAAGGGGAGGCCGGGGCAGATACGCAGTATTTT. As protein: CASSQGEAGADTQYF.

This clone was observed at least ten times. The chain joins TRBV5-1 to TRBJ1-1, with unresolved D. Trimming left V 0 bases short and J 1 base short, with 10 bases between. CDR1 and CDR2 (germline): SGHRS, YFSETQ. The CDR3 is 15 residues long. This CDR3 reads CASSLGGLWNTEAFF. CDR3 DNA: TGCGCCAGCAGCTTGGGCGGACTGTGGAACACTGAAGCTTTCTTT.

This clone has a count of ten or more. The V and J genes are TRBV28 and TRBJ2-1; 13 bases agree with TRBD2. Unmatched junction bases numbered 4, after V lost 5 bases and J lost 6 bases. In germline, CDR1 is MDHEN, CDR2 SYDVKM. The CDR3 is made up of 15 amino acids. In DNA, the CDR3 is TGTGCCAGCAGTCTAGGACTAGCGGGGGTCAATGAGCAGTTCTTC. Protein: CASSLGLAGVNEQFF.

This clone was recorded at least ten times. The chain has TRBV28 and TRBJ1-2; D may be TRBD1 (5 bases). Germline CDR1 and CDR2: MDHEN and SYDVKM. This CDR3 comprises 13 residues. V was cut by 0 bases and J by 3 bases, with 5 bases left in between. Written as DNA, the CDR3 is TGTGCCAGCAGTTTATGGACAGACTATGGCTACACCTTC. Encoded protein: CASSLWTDYGYTF.

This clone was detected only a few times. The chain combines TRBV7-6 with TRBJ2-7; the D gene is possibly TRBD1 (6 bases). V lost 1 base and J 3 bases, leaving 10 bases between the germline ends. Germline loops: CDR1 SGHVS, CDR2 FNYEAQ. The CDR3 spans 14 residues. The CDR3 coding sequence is TGTGCCAGCAGCTTAGGGGAAGGGGGCTACGAGCAGTACTTC. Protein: CASSLGEGGYEQYF. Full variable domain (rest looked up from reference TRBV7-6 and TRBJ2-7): GAGVSQSPRYKVTKRGQDVALRCDPISGHVSLYWYRQALGQGPEFLTYFNYEAQQDKSGLPNDRFSAERPEGSISTLTIQRTEQRDSAMYRCASSLGEGGYEQYFGPGTRLTVT.